This T cell receptor (beta chain) was sequenced during a study of neurological immune-mediated disorders. A single record per CDR3 protein comes from TCRdb applying MiXCR to the 5' RACE reads. The table has about 80,000 distinct CDR3 sequences, 5.5% to 6.5% seen once. As to this clonotype: Its specificity is unknown.

V shed 6 bases and J shed 4 bases, with 15 bases lying between them. Germline CDR1 is DFQATT and CDR2 is SNEGSKA (reference sequence). The CDR3 is 13 residues long. Time point noted: longitudinal time-point 2. Study-wide results and caveats: The multiple sclerosis repertoire cluster had no association with any clinical or MRI feature.

The clonotype comes from a woman aged 55 to 70 with multiple sclerosis. The sample comprised PBMCs. This chain connects TRBV20-1 to TRBJ1-2; D may be TRBD1 (6 bases). Here the CDR3 DNA reads TGCAGTGCAAGAAGACAGGACCTCTATGGCTACACCTTC. Translated, it gives CSARRQDLYGYTF.